This T cell receptor (beta chain) comes out of a study of blood T cell repertoires in COVID-19. This table comes from immunoSEQ multiplex PCR, and its TCRdb copy is limited to in-frame clones, with some not included. The data show roughly 200,000 clones, more than 65% seen once. Trimming removed 2 bases at V and 4 bases at J, with 12 bases between. This CDR3 has 15 amino acids. Per the germline V gene, CDR1 is SGHKS and CDR2 is YYEKEE (reference sequence). The chain joins TRBV5-5 to TRBJ1-4, with D tentatively TRBD1 (6 bases). The receptor comes from a middle-aged man with active or convalescent COVID-19. The specimen was peripheral blood. Written as DNA, the CDR3 is TGTGCCAGCAGCTTCGGACAGCCAAATAATGAAAAACTGTTTTTT. This codes for CASSFGQPNNEKLFF.